The rows below give T cell receptor beta chains drawn from one sample of a study of Ad26.COV2.S vaccination and SARS-CoV-2 variants. The assay was immunoSEQ multiplex PCR, and TCRdb's table has in-frame clones only and misses some. Here the sample spans about 260,000 clones, around nine tenths being singletons. The sample here was peripheral blood, taken in a trial of Ad26.COV2.S vaccine versus placebo. These receptors all stem from a person aged 18 to 65 who received the Ad26.COV2.S COVID-19 vaccine or a placebo. Both conserved end residues are part of each CDR3. A D gene is named only where the DNA matches it firmly. Only part of the rows carry a size: once, few, many, or a class if the clone is expanded.

CDR3aa: CASSLVRLDLSTDTQYF; CDR3nt: TGTGCCAGCAGCTTAGTCCGGCTAGACCTTAGCACAGATACGCAGTATTTT; j_gene: TRBJ2-3; abundance: NA; d_gene: NA; v_gene: TRBV7-9
CDR3aa: CARSVNTEAFF; CDR3nt: TGTGCCCGCTCAGTGAACACTGAAGCTTTCTTT; j_gene: TRBJ1-1; abundance: NA; d_gene: NA; v_gene: TRBV30
CDR3aa: CADGPNTEAFF; CDR3nt: TGTGCTGACGGCCCTAACACTGAAGCTTTCTTT; j_gene: TRBJ1-1; abundance: NA; d_gene: NA; v_gene: TRBV7-9
CDR3aa: CASSQRTGFTDTQYF; CDR3nt: TGTGCCAGCAGCCAACGGACGGGGTTCACAGATACGCAGTATTTT; j_gene: TRBJ2-3; abundance: NA; d_gene: NA; v_gene: TRBV3-1/TRBV3-2
CDR3aa: CASSLVRGSSPLHF; CDR3nt: TGTGCCAGCAGCTTGGTAAGGGGGAGTTCACCCCTCCACTTT; j_gene: TRBJ1-6; abundance: once; d_gene: NA; v_gene: TRBV5-6
CDR3aa: CASSYLISQNSNQPQHF; CDR3nt: TGTGCCAGCAGTTATTTGATTTCACAGAATAGCAATCAGCCCCAGCATTTT; j_gene: TRBJ1-5; abundance: NA; d_gene: NA; v_gene: TRBV7-2
CDR3aa: CAWSRSYEQFF; CDR3nt: TGTGCCTGGAGCCGATCCTATGAGCAGTTCTTC; j_gene: TRBJ2-1; abundance: NA; d_gene: NA; v_gene: TRBV30
CDR3aa: CASSLGVAGTGELFF; CDR3nt: TGCGCCAGCAGCTTGGGGGTAGCGGGAACCGGGGAGCTGTTTTTT; j_gene: TRBJ2-2; abundance: NA; d_gene: TRBD2; v_gene: TRBV5-1
CDR3aa: CASKTTSYNEQFF; CDR3nt: TGTGCCAGCAAGACCACCTCCTACAATGAGCAGTTCTTC; j_gene: TRBJ2-1; abundance: NA; d_gene: NA; v_gene: TRBV12-3/TRBV12-4
CDR3aa: CASKGSSSEQFF; CDR3nt: TGTGCCAGCAAAGGTTCATCATCCGAGCAGTTCTTC; j_gene: TRBJ2-1; abundance: NA; d_gene: NA; v_gene: TRBV2
CDR3aa: CASSISGSTDTQYF; CDR3nt: TGTGCCAGTAGTATAAGCGGGAGCACAGATACGCAGTATTTT; j_gene: TRBJ2-3; abundance: NA; d_gene: NA; v_gene: TRBV19
CDR3aa: CASSPSIRGPVVDEQYF; CDR3nt: TGTGCCAGCAGCCCGTCAATAAGGGGCCCAGTGGTGGACGAGCAGTACTTC; j_gene: TRBJ2-7; abundance: few; d_gene: NA; v_gene: TRBV7-6
CDR3aa: CAWIGLRNTDTQYF; CDR3nt: TGTGCCTGGATCGGGTTAAGAAACACAGATACGCAGTATTTT; j_gene: TRBJ2-3; abundance: NA; d_gene: NA; v_gene: TRBV30
CDR3aa: CASSPFSGRGPLNYGYTF; CDR3nt: TGTGCCAGTAGTCCTTTCTCCGGCAGGGGGCCTTTAAACTATGGCTACACCTTC; j_gene: TRBJ1-2; abundance: NA; d_gene: TRBD1; v_gene: TRBV19